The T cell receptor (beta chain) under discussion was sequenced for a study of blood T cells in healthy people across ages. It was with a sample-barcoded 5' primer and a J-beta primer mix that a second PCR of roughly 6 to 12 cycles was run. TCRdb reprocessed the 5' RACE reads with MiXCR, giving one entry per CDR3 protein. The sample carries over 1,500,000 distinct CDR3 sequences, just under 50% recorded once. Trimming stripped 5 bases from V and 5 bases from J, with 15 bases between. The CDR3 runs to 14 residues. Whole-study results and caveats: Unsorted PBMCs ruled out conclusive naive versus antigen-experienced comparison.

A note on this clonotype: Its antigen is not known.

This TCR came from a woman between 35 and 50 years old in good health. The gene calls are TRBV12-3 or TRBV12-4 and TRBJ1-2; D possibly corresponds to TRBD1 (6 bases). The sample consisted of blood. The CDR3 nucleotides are TGTGCCAGCAGTCACATGGGGGGGGCGTATGGCTACACCTTC. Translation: CASSHMGGAYGYTF.